This T cell receptor (beta chain) derives from a study of low-dose radiotherapy and immunotherapy resistance in tumors. Study-level background: Patients took 300 mg oral aspirin daily for four cycles from cycle 1 day 1.

Covering alpha and beta chains, TRAV- and TRBV-specific primers were used for the first-strand cDNA. TCR amplification ran approximately 20 PCR cycles using constant-region and V-primer adapter primers. In vitro transcription served to amplify the isolated mRNA. TCRdb processed the reads anew with MiXCR; each CDR3 protein has one entry. The repertoire holds 95,000 to 100,000 distinct CDR3 sequences, with more than 20% as singletons. Stated time point: after trial treatment. Treatment defined: LDRT plus nivolumab, ipilimumab, low-dose cyclophosphamide and aspirin (RACIN trial). Donors were dosed with nivolumab and ipilimumab; they also received aspirin, low-dose cyclophosphamide and low-dose radiotherapy. CDR3 length: 16 residues. Trimming removed 5 bases from V and 6 bases from J; junction bases left unmatched: 10.

The chain couples TRBV12-3 or TRBV12-4 to TRBJ2-3, with TRBD1 matching over 11 bases. The source was PBMCs, collected after low-dose radiotherapy plus immunotherapy. The TCR originated in a male donor with prostate cancer. The CDR3 coding sequence is TGTGCCAGCAGTAAAGGACAGGGGGCTTCACGGGATACGCAGTATTTT. The encoded protein is CASSKGQGASRDTQYF.